The source of this TCR beta chain is a study of blood T cell repertoires in COVID-19. In the study overall: Sources were T cells, B-cell-depleted T cells, or PBMCs; the material itself was cDNA or gDNA.

Generated by immunoSEQ multiplex PCR, the TCRdb table keeps only in-frame clones and is missing some. The sample shows approximately 450,000 clones, around 90% of them seen only once. Residents of about two dozen US areas, aged roughly 18 to 90 years, made up the participants. Allocation to cohorts depended on clinical history reported by the participants. The material sequenced was PBMCs or T cells enriched from blood (not recorded which). The receptor's source is a woman younger than 35 with acute COVID-19.

CDR3 in amino acids: CASSLDSGVYGYTF. The CDR3 DNA reads TGTGCCAGCAGCTTAGATTCAGGGGTCTATGGCTACACCTTC. The chain combines TRBV11-2 with TRBJ1-2, with D possibly TRBD1 on 6 matching bases. Germline V gene lookup returns CDR1 SGHAT and CDR2 FQNNGV. Trimming removed 0 bases at V and 4 bases at J, with 9 bases between. This CDR3 has 14 residues. The full variable domain, its missing parts supplied by reference TRBV11-2 and TRBJ1-2, is EAGVAQSPRYKIIEKRQSVAFWCNPISGHATLYWYQQILGQGPKLLIQFQNNGVVDDSQLPKDRFSAERLKGVDSTLKIQPAKLEDSAVYLCASSLDSGVYGYTFGSGTRLTVV.